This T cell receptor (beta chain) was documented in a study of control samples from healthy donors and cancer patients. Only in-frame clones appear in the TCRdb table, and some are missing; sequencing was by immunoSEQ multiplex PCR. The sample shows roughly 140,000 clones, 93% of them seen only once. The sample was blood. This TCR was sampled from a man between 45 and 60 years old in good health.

CDR3 sequence: CASSQASGQSDYGYTF. In DNA, the CDR3 is TGTGCCAGCAGCCAAGCCTCGGGACAGTCTGACTATGGCTACACCTTC. V and J are TRBV3-1 (or the pseudogene TRBV3-2) and TRBJ1-2, with 7 bases lining up with TRBD1. CDR1 and CDR2 (germline): LGHDT, YNNKEL (reference sequence). This CDR3 has 16 residues. V was pared by 1 base and J by 3 bases, with 8 bases of the junction left unmatched.